The 22 T cell receptor beta chains in this list originate from one sample, sequenced in a study of blood T cell repertoires in COVID-19. Libraries were prepared by immunoSEQ multiplex PCR; TCRdb keeps only in-frame clonotypes and omits some of them. This sample has under 250,000 clones, with under 85% found just once. Sequenced sample: peripheral blood. Every receptor here comes from a man aged 25-45 years who had recovered from COVID-19.

V and J are TRBV27 and TRBJ1-5; maybe TRBD1 (5 bases). Trimming took 3 bases from V and 0 from J, leaving 9 bases between them. The CDR3 has 15 residues. Germline CDR1 is MNHEY and CDR2 is SMNVEV (reference sequence). The CDR3: CASSFGQGSNQPQHF. For the CDR3, the DNA is TGTGCCAGCAGTTTCGGGCAGGGTAGCAATCAGCCCCAGCATTTT.

The V call is TRBV6-2 or TRBV6-3, the J call TRBJ1-2; D is unresolved. Germline V lookup: CDR1 MNHEY, CDR2 SVGEGT. Trimming shortened V by 4 bases and J by 3 bases, and 12 bases separated the two germline ends. The CDR3 runs 14 residues. CDR3 protein: CASSLVRFDYGYTF. The DNA for the CDR3 is TGTGCCAGCAGTTTGGTGAGGTTCGACTATGGCTACACCTTC.

The chain has TRBV5-6 and TRBJ2-3, with D possibly TRBD2 on 6 matching bases. Germline loops: CDR1 SGHDT, CDR2 YYEEEE. V lost 6 bases to trimming and J lost 4 bases, with 24 bases between them. The CDR3 covers 17 residues. The CDR3 DNA follows: TGTGCCAGCACCCAGATGGGGGGAGGCGCTGCAGCAGATACGCAGTATTTT. Its translation is CASTQMGGGAAADTQYF. The complete variable domain, with remaining parts taken from reference TRBV5-6 and TRBJ2-3, reads DAGVTQSPTHLIKTRGQQVTLRCSPKSGHDTVSWYQQALGQGPQFIFQYYEEEERQRGNFPDRFSGHQFPNYSSELNVNALLLGDSALYLCASTQMGGGAAADTQYFGPGTRLTVL.

The chain links TRBV28 to TRBJ1-2; 7 nucleotides align to TRBD1. After removal of 7 bases from V and 5 bases from J, the junction contained 4 bases not matched to a gene. Germline CDR1 is MDHEN and CDR2 is SYDVKM. This CDR3 spans 12 amino acids. This CDR3 is CASMDRSYGYTF. The CDR3 region has the DNA TGTGCCAGCATGGACAGGTCTTATGGCTACACCTTC.

The rearrangement joins TRBV7-8 to TRBJ2-1; 9 bases map to TRBD1. With V trimmed by 1 base and J by 4 bases, 5 bases remained unmatched. The CDR3 is 16 residues long. Germline V gene sequence: CDR1 SGHVS, CDR2 FQNEAQ. CDR3 sequence (DNA): TGTGCCAGCAGCTTAGTAGGGACAGGGTTGTACAATGAGCAGTTCTTC. It translates to CASSLVGTGLYNEQFF. The whole variable domain, remainder taken from reference TRBV7-8 and TRBJ2-1, is GAGVSQSPRYKVAKRGQDVALRCDPISGHVSLFWYQQALGQGPEFLTYFQNEAQLDKSGLPSDRFFAERPEGSVSTLKIQRTQQEDSAVYLCASSLVGTGLYNEQFFGPGTRLTVL.

The chain combines TRBV9 with TRBJ2-3, with 8 positions matching TRBD1. Trimming cost V 4 bases and J 6 bases; bases outside gene matches: 10. From germline, CDR1 is SGDLS and CDR2 YYNGEE. This CDR3 has 15 amino acids. This CDR3 is CASSSEGQGRDTQYF. CDR3 bases: TGTGCCAGCAGCTCTGAAGGACAGGGTCGCGATACGCAGTATTTT. Full variable domain (remainder filled in from reference TRBV9 and TRBJ2-3): DSGVTQTPKHLITATGQRVTLRCSPRSGDLSVYWYQQSLDQGLQFLIQYYNGEERAKGNILERFSAQQFPDLHSELNLSSLELGDSALYFCASSSEGQGRDTQYFGPGTRLTVL.

The V call is TRBV28, the J call TRBJ2-1; TRBD1 matches at 9 bases. Germline V gene sequence: CDR1 MDHEN, CDR2 SYDVKM. The length of the CDR3 is 17 residues. V lost 5 bases and J lost 15; bases outside the gene matches: 23. The CDR3 is CASSPASLDRGHGSGFF. The CDR3 region has the DNA TGTGCCAGCAGTCCTGCTTCCCTGGACAGGGGCCACGGATCGGGGTTCTTC.

Here the CDR3 reads CATSGGGLAKNIQYF. CDR3 in DNA: TGTGCCACCAGCGGCGGGGGCCTAGCCAAAAACATTCAGTACTTC. The J gene is TRBJ2-4, the V gene TRBV15; D is perhaps TRBD2 (7 bases). The CDR3 has 15 residues. Trimming left V 5 bases short and J 0 bases short, with 11 bases between. Germline V gene data show CDR1 as LNHNV and CDR2 as YYDKDF (reference sequence).

V and J are TRBV27 and TRBJ2-7; possibly TRBD1 for D (6 bases). Trimming took off 8 bases at V and 1 base at J, with 12 bases between the two ends. The CDR3 has 13 residues. CDR1 MNHEY and CDR2 SMNVEV come from the germline V gene (reference sequence). The CDR3 region has the DNA TGTGCCAGCGGAAACAGGGTTTCCTACGAGCAGTACTTC. Translated: CASGNRVSYEQYF.

The V and J genes are TRBV29-1 and TRBJ1-2; 9 bases line up with TRBD1. The length of the CDR3 is 13 residues. Germline CDR1 SQVTM, CDR2 ANQGSEA. With 6 bases clipped from V and 7 bases from J, the junction kept 9 bases outside the gene matches. In DNA form, the CDR3 reads TGCAGCGTACAACAGGGGGCGGTCTTTGGCTACACCTTC. Its protein product is CSVQQGAVFGYTF. The whole variable domain, remainder taken from reference TRBV29-1 and TRBJ1-2, is SAVISQKPSRDICQRGTSLTIQCQVDSQVTMMFWYRQQPGQSLTLIATANQGSEATYESGFVIDKFPISRPNLTFSTLTVSNMSPEDSSIYLCSVQQGAVFGYTFGSGTRLTVV.

This chain connects TRBV10-3 to TRBJ1-1; D is perhaps TRBD1 (5 bases). Germline CDR1 reads ENHRY; CDR2 reads SYGVKD. The CDR3 is 12 amino acids. Trimming took off 5 bases at V and 6 bases at J, with 10 bases between the two ends. CDR3 amino acids: CAISPGGAEAFF. The DNA for the CDR3 is TGTGCCATCAGTCCGGGGGGGGCTGAAGCTTTCTTT.

V is TRBV19 and J is TRBJ1-2; 9 positions match TRBD1. The ends lost 5 bases at V and 3 bases at J; junction bases unmatched: 7. The CDR3 is made up of 15 amino acids. CDR1 is LNHDA, CDR2 SQIVND, per germline (reference sequence). This CDR3 is CASSPRDRAYYGYTF. CDR3 in DNA: TGTGCCAGTAGTCCTCGGGACAGGGCCTACTATGGCTACACCTTC.

The rearrangement joins TRBV25-1 to TRBJ1-2; TRBD1 is a possible D gene (6 bases). This CDR3 spans 15 amino acids. Germline assignment: CDR1 MGHDK and CDR2 SYGVNS. V lost 3 bases and J lost 0, with 11 bases in between. The CDR3 bases are TGTGCCAGCAGTGATAGCACAGGGCCTAACTATGGCTACACCTTC. Protein product: CASSDSTGPNYGYTF.

This sequence joins TRBV12-5 and TRBJ1-5; 8 nucleotides line up with TRBD1. Unmatched junction bases numbered 8, after V lost 6 bases and J lost 7 bases. Germline V gene data show CDR1 as LGHNT and CDR2 as FRNRAP. This CDR3 is built from 14 residues. CDR3 sequence: CASGPDRGGQPQHF. CDR3 coding DNA: TGTGCTAGTGGCCCTGACAGGGGAGGACAGCCCCAGCATTTT.

The chain carries TRBV6-4 and TRBJ2-1; TRBD1 matches 8 bases. J gave up 3 bases and V 1 base, and 5 bases lay outside the gene matches. Germline values: CDR1 MRHNA, CDR2 SNTAGT. The CDR3 is 16 amino acids. CDR3 sequence (DNA): TGTGCCAGCAGTGACTTCTCAGGGGGCGACTACAATGAGCAGTTCTTC. Translated: CASSDFSGGDYNEQFF.

The chain links TRBV5-4 to TRBJ2-3; 8 bases are a match to TRBD2. The CDR3 contains 13 residues. The V and J ends lost 10 bases and 3 bases, in that order; junction bases with no gene match: 7. Germline CDR1 SGHNT, CDR2 YYREEE (reference sequence). The DNA of the CDR3 is TGTGCCGACGGACTAGCTGGGACAGATACGCAGTATTTT. Translation gives CADGLAGTDTQYF.

V is TRBV5-1 and J is TRBJ2-7; D unresolved. Germline CDR1 and CDR2: SGHRS and YFSETQ. The CDR3 runs 14 residues. The V gene lost 0 bases and the J gene lost 2 bases, with 9 bases spanning the gap. The CDR3 here is CASSLAVRPYEQYF. The CDR3 nucleotides are TGCGCCAGCAGCTTGGCCGTCAGGCCCTACGAGCAGTACTTC.

This chain joins TRBV10-3 and TRBJ1-6, with D perhaps matching TRBD1 (5 bases). The germline V gene encodes CDR1 ENHRY and CDR2 SYGVKD. The CDR3 is 16 residues long. The ends were cut back, 2 bases at V and 10 bases at J, with 18 bases in the middle. The CDR3 spells CAISEGVRAANSPLHF. CDR3 in DNA: TGTGCCATCAGTGAGGGGGTCAGGGCGGCCAACTCACCCCTCCACTTT.

The chain uses TRBV5-1 and TRBJ2-5; tentatively, D is TRBD1 (5 bases). The CDR3 runs to 13 residues. Trimming pared 4 bases from V and 5 bases from J, leaving 12 bases between. Germline CDR1 and CDR2: SGHRS and YFSETQ. CDR3 sequence (DNA): TGCGCCAGCAGCATGGACAAATGGGAGACCCAGTACTTC. It is translated as CASSMDKWETQYF.

The V gene is TRBV15, the J gene TRBJ1-1; no definite D call. Germline V gene lookup returns CDR1 LNHNV and CDR2 YYDKDF (reference sequence). The CDR3 spans 15 residues. V was pared by 0 bases and J by 0 bases, with 8 bases between. CDR3 sequence (DNA): TGTGCCACCAGCAGAGATGCGGGAATGAACACTGAAGCTTTCTTT. It codes for CATSRDAGMNTEAFF.

The chain joins TRBV5-8 to TRBJ2-2; possibly TRBD1 for D (6 bases). Between the trimmed V and J ends, which lost 9 bases and 3 bases, there was a span of 15 bases. The CDR3 spans 14 residues. Per the germline V gene, CDR1 is SGHTS and CDR2 is YDEGEE. DNA of the CDR3: TGTGCCACCGGACAGACATTTTACACCGGGGAGCTGTTTTTT. This gives the protein CATGQTFYTGELFF. Drawing the rest from reference TRBV5-8 and TRBJ2-2, the complete variable domain is EAGVTQSPTHLIKTRGQQATLRCSPISGHTSVYWYQQALGLGLQFLLWYDEGEERNRGNFPPRFSGRQFPNYSSELNVNALELEDSALYLCATGQTFYTGELFFGEGSRLTVL.

The genes are TRBV19 and TRBJ1-5, with 8 bases matching TRBD1. The CDR3 extends over 15 amino acids. Trimming at V came to 7 bases and at J to 4 bases, leaving 9 bases not matched to a gene. CDR1 and CDR2 from the germline V gene are LNHDA and SQIVND (reference sequence). CDR3 protein: CASKGRGPRNQPQHF. The CDR3 region has the DNA TGTGCCAGTAAGGGCAGGGGGCCAAGAAATCAGCCCCAGCATTTT.